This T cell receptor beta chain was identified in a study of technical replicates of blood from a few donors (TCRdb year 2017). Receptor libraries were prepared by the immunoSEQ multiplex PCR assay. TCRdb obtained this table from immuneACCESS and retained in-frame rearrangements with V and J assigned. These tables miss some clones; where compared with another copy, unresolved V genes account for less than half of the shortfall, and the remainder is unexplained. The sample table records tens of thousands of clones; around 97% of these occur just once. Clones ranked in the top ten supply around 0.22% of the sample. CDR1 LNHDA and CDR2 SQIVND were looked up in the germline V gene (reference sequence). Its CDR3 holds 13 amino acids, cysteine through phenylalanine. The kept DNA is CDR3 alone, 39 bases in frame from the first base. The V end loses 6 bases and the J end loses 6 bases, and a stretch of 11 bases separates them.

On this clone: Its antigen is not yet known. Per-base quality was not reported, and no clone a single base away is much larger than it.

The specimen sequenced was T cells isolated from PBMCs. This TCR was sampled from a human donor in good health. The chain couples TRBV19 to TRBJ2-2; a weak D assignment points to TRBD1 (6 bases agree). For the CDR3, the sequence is CASRPQGPGELFF. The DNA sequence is TGTGCCAGTAGGCCACAGGGTCCCGGGGAGCTGTTTTTT. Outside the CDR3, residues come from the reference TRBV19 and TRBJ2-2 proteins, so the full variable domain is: DGGITQSPKYLFRKEGQNVTLSCEQNLNHDAMYWYRQDPGQGLRLIYYSQIVNDFQKGDIAEGYSVSREKKESFPLTVTSAQKNPTAFYLCASRPQGPGELFFGEGSRLTVL.